Listed below are T cell receptor beta chains from one sample, sequenced in a study of CD8+ T cells in alopecia areata. Produced via immunoSEQ multiplex PCR; TCRdb's table is partial and in-frame only. The sample lists 110,000 to 150,000 clones, less than 65% occurring once. The material sequenced was CD8+ T cells sorted from blood. The receptors were sampled from a human donor in good health. CDR3s include the opening cysteine and the closing phenylalanine or tryptophan. Each record gives: J gene, V gene, clone size, D gene, CDR3 DNA, CDR3 protein. A D gene is named only where the DNA matches it firmly. Only some rows state a clone size, as once, few, many or a class for expanded clones.

J: TRBJ2-2; V: TRBV29-1; size: .; D: TRBD1; DNA: TGCAGCGTTAATCTACCGGGACAGGGAATCGGGGAGCTGTTTTTT; CDR3: CSVNLPGQGIGELFF
J: TRBJ2-2; V: TRBV19; size: .; D: TRBD1; DNA: TGTGCCAGCACACCGGGACAGGGGTACCCCGGGGAGCTGTTTTTT; CDR3: CASTPGQGYPGELFF
J: TRBJ2-1; V: TRBV29-1; size: .; D: TRBD2; DNA: TGCAGCTTTCAAACTAGCGGGAGCTCCTACAATGAGCAGTTCTTC; CDR3: CSFQTSGSSYNEQFF
J: TRBJ2-1; V: TRBV7-9; size: .; D: TRBD1; DNA: TGTGCCAGCAGCCTCGGGCTGGGACAGGGGAATGAGCAGTTCTTC; CDR3: CASSLGLGQGNEQFF
J: TRBJ2-7; V: TRBV10-3; size: .; D: .; DNA: TGTGCCATCAGTGAGTCGACTCAAGGCTGGGGCGAGCAGTACTTC; CDR3: CAISESTQGWGEQYF
J: TRBJ2-3; V: TRBV5-6; size: .; D: TRBD1; DNA: TGTGCCAGCGATTTCGGGACAGGGGTTGCAGATACGCAGTATTTT; CDR3: CASDFGTGVADTQYF
J: TRBJ2-3; V: TRBV29-1; size: .; D: .; DNA: TGCAGCGTTGGAGGCACAGATACGCAGTATTTT; CDR3: CSVGGTDTQYF
J: TRBJ2-7; V: TRBV2; size: .; D: .; DNA: TGTGCCAGCAGTCCCCCCCGGGTGGGGCAGTACTTC; CDR3: CASSPPRVGQYF
J: TRBJ2-7; V: TRBV29-1; size: few; D: TRBD2; DNA: TGCAGCGCCCGGGGGGGTGAAGACTACGAGCAGTACTTC; CDR3: CSARGGEDYEQYF
J: TRBJ1-2; V: TRBV2; size: .; D: TRBD1; DNA: TGTGCCAGCAGCGGGACAGGGGACGCCCTGCTCTATGGCTACACCTTC; CDR3: CASSGTGDALLYGYTF
J: TRBJ2-1; V: TRBV20-1; size: once; D: .; DNA: TGCAGTGTCCCGGACGTTTATGAGCAGTTCTTC; CDR3: CSVPDVYEQFF
J: TRBJ2-7; V: TRBV25-1; size: .; D: .; DNA: TGTGCCAGCAGTGGACCCTACTCCTACGAGCAGTACTTC; CDR3: CASSGPYSYEQYF
J: TRBJ1-4; V: TRBV7-9; size: once; D: .; DNA: TGTGCCAGCAATGGAGGGCCAACTAATGAAAAACTGTTTTTT; CDR3: CASNGGPTNEKLFF
J: TRBJ2-7; V: TRBV5-6; size: .; D: TRBD1; DNA: TGTGCCAGCAGCTCCGGGACAGGGGCATACGAGCAGTACTTC; CDR3: CASSSGTGAYEQYF
J: TRBJ1-5; V: TRBV18; size: once; D: .; DNA: TGTGCCAGCCCTGACACCCATAAAAATCAGCCCCAGCATTTT; CDR3: CASPDTHKNQPQHF
J: TRBJ2-1; V: TRBV5-6; size: .; D: TRBD2; DNA: TGTGCCAGCAGCTTGGAGCCTGGCGGGAGGTATTACAATGAGCAGTTCTTC; CDR3: CASSLEPGGRYYNEQFF
J: TRBJ1-1; V: TRBV6-5; size: .; D: .; DNA: TGTGCCAGCAGCCGATCGGAAGAGAACACTGAAGCTTTCTTT; CDR3: CASSRSEENTEAFF
J: TRBJ2-1; V: TRBV7-2; size: .; D: TRBD1; DNA: TGTGCCAGCAGCGAACAGGGGGCTGAGCAGTTCTTC; CDR3: CASSEQGAEQFF
J: TRBJ2-4; V: TRBV19; size: .; D: .; DNA: TGTGCCGCTCGGGGGACAGCTATAAACATTCAGTACTTC; CDR3: CAARGTAINIQYF
J: TRBJ2-7; V: TRBV29-1; size: .; D: TRBD1; DNA: TGCAGCGCGGGACAGAGCTCCTACGAGCAGTACTTC; CDR3: CSAGQSSYEQYF
J: TRBJ1-2; V: TRBV6-1; size: .; D: TRBD1; DNA: TGTGCCAGCAGTTATCCGGGACAGGGTTGGGCGTTC; CDR3: CASSYPGQGWAF
J: TRBJ2-7; V: TRBV5-4; size: .; D: TRBD1; DNA: TGTGCCAGCAGCTTGCTAGACGGGACAGACGAGCAGTACTTC; CDR3: CASSLLDGTDEQYF
J: TRBJ1-1; V: TRBV4-1; size: .; D: .; DNA: TGCGCCAGCAGCCCCGGTCCGGACACTGAAGCTTTCTTT; CDR3: CASSPGPDTEAFF
J: TRBJ2-7; V: TRBV13; size: few; D: .; DNA: TGTGCCAGCAGCTTCCCCTCCCTATCCTACGAGCAGTACTTC; CDR3: CASSFPSLSYEQYF
J: TRBJ2-4; V: TRBV29-1; size: .; D: TRBD2; DNA: TGCAGCGTTGACGGGACTAGCGGGAGGGAGGGGGCCAAAAACATTCAGTACTTC; CDR3: CSVDGTSGREGAKNIQYF
J: TRBJ2-7; V: TRBV27; size: .; D: .; DNA: TGTGCCAGCAGTTTATCGGCTGGCGGGCTCTCCTACGAGCAGTACTTC; CDR3: CASSLSAGGLSYEQYF
J: TRBJ1-2; V: TRBV29-1; size: .; D: .; DNA: TGCAGCGTTGGTGTCAGTAACTATGGCTACACCTTC; CDR3: CSVGVSNYGYTF
J: TRBJ2-4; V: TRBV9; size: .; D: TRBD2; DNA: TGTGCCAGCAGCGCCAAGACTAGCGGAGTAGTCATTCAGTACTTC; CDR3: CASSAKTSGVVIQYF
J: TRBJ2-2; V: TRBV27; size: .; D: .; DNA: TGTGCCAGCAGCTCTGAGTGGACCGGGGAGCTGTTTTTT; CDR3: CASSSEWTGELFF
J: TRBJ2-1; V: TRBV5-1; size: few; D: .; DNA: TGCGCCAGCAGCGACTCACAGGGCAATGAGCAGTTCTTC; CDR3: CASSDSQGNEQFF
J: TRBJ2-3; V: TRBV30; size: .; D: .; DNA: TGTGCCTGGAGCCTCGCGGGGGCCACAGATACGCAGTATTTT; CDR3: CAWSLAGATDTQYF
J: TRBJ1-2; V: TRBV29-1; size: few; D: .; DNA: TGCAGCGTTGAGAGCAGGGTTGGCTACACCTTC; CDR3: CSVESRVGYTF
J: TRBJ2-3; V: TRBV9; size: .; D: TRBD2; DNA: TGTGCCAGCAGCGCAAGCGGGAGGAGCACAGATACGCAGTATTTT; CDR3: CASSASGRSTDTQYF
J: TRBJ2-7; V: TRBV7-9; size: .; D: .; DNA: TGTGCCAGCAGTTGGGGGGCCGCCTCCTACGAGCAGTACTTC; CDR3: CASSWGAASYEQYF
J: TRBJ2-5; V: TRBV29-1; size: .; D: .; DNA: TGCAGCGCCGGACCGGCGGGAGAGACCCAGTACTTC; CDR3: CSAGPAGETQYF
J: TRBJ2-1; V: TRBV19; size: .; D: .; DNA: TGTGCCAGTAGTATGGTGGGAAACTCCTACAATGAGCAGTTCTTC; CDR3: CASSMVGNSYNEQFF
J: TRBJ1-1; V: TRBV30; size: .; D: .; DNA: TGTGCCTGGACCTTAGGGGGGAATACTGAAGCTTTCTTT; CDR3: CAWTLGGNTEAFF
J: TRBJ2-7; V: TRBV29-1; size: .; D: TRBD2; DNA: TGCAGCGTGTTACGGGGGGGGGCCTACGAGCAGTACTTC; CDR3: CSVLRGGAYEQYF
J: TRBJ2-3; V: TRBV5-1; size: .; D: TRBD2; DNA: TGCGCCAGCAGCTTGGAGAGCGGGAGGGCCGGCACAGATACGCAGTATTTT; CDR3: CASSLESGRAGTDTQYF
J: TRBJ2-7; V: TRBV13; size: .; D: TRBD1; DNA: TGTGCCAGCAGCTTAGGGAGACAGGGCTGGGAGCAGTACTTC; CDR3: CASSLGRQGWEQYF
J: TRBJ2-7; V: TRBV9; size: few; D: .; DNA: TGTGCCAGCAGCGGCCGGGACAACTCCTACGAGCAGTACTTC; CDR3: CASSGRDNSYEQYF
J: TRBJ2-2; V: TRBV4-1; size: .; D: .; DNA: TGCGCCAGCAGCCAAGCCACAGGTAGTGACGCCGGGGAGCTGTTTTTT; CDR3: CASSQATGSDAGELFF
J: TRBJ2-3; V: TRBV6-5; size: .; D: .; DNA: TGTGCCAGCAGTTACTCGGTGGCTTCAGATACGCAGTATTTT; CDR3: CASSYSVASDTQYF
J: TRBJ2-7; V: TRBV29-1; size: few; D: TRBD2; DNA: TGCAGCGTCGCGACTAGCGGGACCTCCTACGAGCAGTACTTC; CDR3: CSVATSGTSYEQYF
J: TRBJ1-5; V: TRBV30; size: .; D: .; DNA: TGTGCCTGGAGCGAACCTGACAGGAAGAATCAGCCCCAGCATTTT; CDR3: CAWSEPDRKNQPQHF
J: TRBJ1-2; V: TRBV30; size: few; D: .; DNA: TGTGCCTGGTCCGAGCGGTATGGCTACACCTTC; CDR3: CAWSERYGYTF